What follows is one T cell receptor beta chain and its context. Its antigen is unknown. Unsorted PBMC replicate PCRs drew on around 300 ng DNA, representing some 32,000 T cell genomes. The method was immunoSEQ multiplex PCR; TCRdb's version includes in-frame clones alone and lacks a portion of them. The sample carries approximately 500,000 clones, around 79% recorded once. Only Caucasian adults living in Nashville, Tennessee served as donors. This record comes from a study of shared clonotypes between healthy human individuals. CDR3 length: 14 amino acids. With 7 bases removed from V and 1 base from J, the gap between germline ends came to 11 bases. CDR1 SGHRS and CDR2 YFSETQ come from the germline V gene. Whole-study findings and limits: The diversity represented, both genetic and in exposure history, was limited by few donors.

This chain joins TRBV5-1 and TRBJ2-2; a weak D match, TRBD2 (5 bases). The receptor was derived from a middle-aged woman in good health. Some clones in this sample may be carry-over from other donors' samples. Sequenced: PBMCs. The CDR3 loop reads CASWSGLNTGELFF. DNA for the CDR3: TGCGCCAGCTGGAGCGGCCTGAACACCGGGGAGCTGTTTTTT.